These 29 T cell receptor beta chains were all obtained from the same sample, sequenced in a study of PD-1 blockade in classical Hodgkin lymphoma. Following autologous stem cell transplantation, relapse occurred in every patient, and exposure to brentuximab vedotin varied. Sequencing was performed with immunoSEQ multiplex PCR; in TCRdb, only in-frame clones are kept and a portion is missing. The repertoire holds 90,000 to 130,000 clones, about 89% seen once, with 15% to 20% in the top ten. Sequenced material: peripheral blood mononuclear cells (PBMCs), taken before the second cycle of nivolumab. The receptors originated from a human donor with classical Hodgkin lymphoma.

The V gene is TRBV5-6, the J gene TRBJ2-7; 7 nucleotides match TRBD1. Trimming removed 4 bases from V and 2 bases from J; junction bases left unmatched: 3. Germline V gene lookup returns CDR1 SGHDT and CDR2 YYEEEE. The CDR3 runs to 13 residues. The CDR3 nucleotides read TGTGCCAGCAGCCAGGGACAGCCCTACGAGCAGTACTTC. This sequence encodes CASSQGQPYEQYF.

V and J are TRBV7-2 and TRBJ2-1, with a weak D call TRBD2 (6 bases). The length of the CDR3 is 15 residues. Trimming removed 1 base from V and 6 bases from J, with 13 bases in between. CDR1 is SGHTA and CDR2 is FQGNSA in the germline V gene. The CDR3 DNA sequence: TGTGCCAGCAGCTTAGGCGATCGGAGGGCCAATGAGCAGTTCTTC. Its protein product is CASSLGDRRANEQFF. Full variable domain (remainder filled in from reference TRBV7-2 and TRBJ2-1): GAGVSQSPSNKVTEKGKDVELRCDPISGHTALYWYRQSLGQGLEFLIYFQGNSAPDKSGLPSDRFSAERTGGSVSTLTIQRTQQEDSAVYLCASSLGDRRANEQFFGPGTRLTVL.

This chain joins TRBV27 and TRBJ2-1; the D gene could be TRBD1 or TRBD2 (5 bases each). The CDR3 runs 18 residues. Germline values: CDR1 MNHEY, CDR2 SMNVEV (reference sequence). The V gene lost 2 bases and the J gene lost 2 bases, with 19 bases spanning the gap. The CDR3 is CASSLRIWGTPPYNEQFF. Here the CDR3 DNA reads TGTGCCAGCAGTTTAAGGATTTGGGGGACCCCCCCCTACAATGAGCAGTTCTTC.

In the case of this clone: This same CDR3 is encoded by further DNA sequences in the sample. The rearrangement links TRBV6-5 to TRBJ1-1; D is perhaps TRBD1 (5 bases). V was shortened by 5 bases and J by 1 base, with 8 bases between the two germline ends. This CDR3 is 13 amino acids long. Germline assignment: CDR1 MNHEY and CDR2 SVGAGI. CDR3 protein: CASSRTGNTEAFF. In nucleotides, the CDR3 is TGTGCCAGCAGTCGCACAGGGAACACTGAAGCTTTCTTT.

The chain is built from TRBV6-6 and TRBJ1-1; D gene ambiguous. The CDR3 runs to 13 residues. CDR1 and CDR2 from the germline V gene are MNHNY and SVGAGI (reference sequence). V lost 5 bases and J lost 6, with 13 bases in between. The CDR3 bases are TGTGCCAGCAGTGCTAGGGCGGAATCTGAAGCTTTCTTT. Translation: CASSARAESEAFF.

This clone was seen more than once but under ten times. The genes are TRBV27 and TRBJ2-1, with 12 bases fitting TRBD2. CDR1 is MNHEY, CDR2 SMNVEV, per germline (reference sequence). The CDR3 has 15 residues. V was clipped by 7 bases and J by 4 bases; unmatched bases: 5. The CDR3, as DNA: TGTGCCAGCACTGCCGGACTAGCGGGGTACAATGAGCAGTTCTTC. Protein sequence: CASTAGLAGYNEQFF.

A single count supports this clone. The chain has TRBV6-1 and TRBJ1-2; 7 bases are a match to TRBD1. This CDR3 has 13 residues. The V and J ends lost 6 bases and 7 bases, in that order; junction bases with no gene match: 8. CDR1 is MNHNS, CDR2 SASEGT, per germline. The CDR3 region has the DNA TGTGCCAGCAGAGACGGGACAGTGGGTGGCTACACCTTC. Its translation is CASRDGTVGGYTF.

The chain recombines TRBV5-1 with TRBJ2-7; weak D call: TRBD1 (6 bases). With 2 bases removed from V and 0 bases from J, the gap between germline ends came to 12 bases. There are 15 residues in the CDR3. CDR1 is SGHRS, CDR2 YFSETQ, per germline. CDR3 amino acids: CASSFPRDTSYEQYF. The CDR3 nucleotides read TGCGCCAGCAGCTTTCCCCGGGACACCTCCTACGAGCAGTACTTC.

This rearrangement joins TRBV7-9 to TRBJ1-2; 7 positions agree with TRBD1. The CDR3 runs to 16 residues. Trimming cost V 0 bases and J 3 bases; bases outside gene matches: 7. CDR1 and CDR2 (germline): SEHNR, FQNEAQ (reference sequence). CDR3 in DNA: TGTGCCAGCAGCTTAGCTACCCCCAGGGGGGACTATGGCTACACCTTC. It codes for CASSLATPRGDYGYTF.

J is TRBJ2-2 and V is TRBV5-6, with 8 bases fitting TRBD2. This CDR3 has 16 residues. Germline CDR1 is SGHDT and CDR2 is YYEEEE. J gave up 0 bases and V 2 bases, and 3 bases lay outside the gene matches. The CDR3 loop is CASSFIAGTNTGELFF. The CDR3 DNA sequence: TGTGCCAGCAGCTTCATAGCGGGAACGAACACCGGGGAGCTGTTTTTT.

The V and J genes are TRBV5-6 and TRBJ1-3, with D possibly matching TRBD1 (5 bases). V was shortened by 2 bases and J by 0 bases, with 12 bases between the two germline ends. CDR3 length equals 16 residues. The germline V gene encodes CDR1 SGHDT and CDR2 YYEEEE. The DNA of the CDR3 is TGTGCCAGCAGCTTCCGGTCAGGGTTCTCTGGAAACACCATATATTTT. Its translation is CASSFRSGFSGNTIYF.

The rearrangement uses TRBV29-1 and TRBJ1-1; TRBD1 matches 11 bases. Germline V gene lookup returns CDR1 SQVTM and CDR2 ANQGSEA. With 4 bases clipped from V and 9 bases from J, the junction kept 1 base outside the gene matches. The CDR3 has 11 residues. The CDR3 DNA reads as TGCAGCGTTGGGGACAGGGGGAAAGCTTTCTTT. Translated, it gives CSVGDRGKAFF.

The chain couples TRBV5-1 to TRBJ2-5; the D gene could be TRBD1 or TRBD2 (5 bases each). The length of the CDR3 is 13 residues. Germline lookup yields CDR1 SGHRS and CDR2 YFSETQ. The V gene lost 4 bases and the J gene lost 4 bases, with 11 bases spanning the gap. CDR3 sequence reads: CASSPRGRETQYF. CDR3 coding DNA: TGCGCCAGCAGCCCTCGGGGACGAGAGACCCAGTACTTC.

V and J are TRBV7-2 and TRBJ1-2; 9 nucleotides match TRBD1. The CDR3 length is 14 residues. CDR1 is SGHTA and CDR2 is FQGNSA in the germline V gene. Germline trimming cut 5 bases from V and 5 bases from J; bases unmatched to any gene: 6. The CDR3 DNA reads TGTGCCAGCAGCCCCGGACAGGGGTTGTATGGCTACACCTTC. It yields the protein CASSPGQGLYGYTF.

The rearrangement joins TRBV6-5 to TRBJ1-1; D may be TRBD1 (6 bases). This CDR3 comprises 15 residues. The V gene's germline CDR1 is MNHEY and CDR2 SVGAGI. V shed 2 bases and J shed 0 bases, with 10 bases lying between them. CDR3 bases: TGTGCCAGCAGTTACCTTGGACAGATGAACACTGAAGCTTTCTTT. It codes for CASSYLGQMNTEAFF.

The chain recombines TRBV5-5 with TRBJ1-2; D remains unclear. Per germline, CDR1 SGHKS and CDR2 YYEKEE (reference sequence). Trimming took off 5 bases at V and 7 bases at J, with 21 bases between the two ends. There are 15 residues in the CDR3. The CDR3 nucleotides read TGTGCCAGCAGTTCGGGGTACGGCCCAAAGAGTGGCTACACCTTC. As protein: CASSSGYGPKSGYTF.

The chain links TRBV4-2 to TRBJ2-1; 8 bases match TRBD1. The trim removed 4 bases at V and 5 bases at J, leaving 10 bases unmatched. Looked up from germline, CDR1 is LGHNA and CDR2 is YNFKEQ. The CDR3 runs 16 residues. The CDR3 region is CASSLRRGPPDNEQFF. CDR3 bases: TGTGCCAGCAGCCTCCGCAGGGGGCCCCCAGACAATGAGCAGTTCTTC.

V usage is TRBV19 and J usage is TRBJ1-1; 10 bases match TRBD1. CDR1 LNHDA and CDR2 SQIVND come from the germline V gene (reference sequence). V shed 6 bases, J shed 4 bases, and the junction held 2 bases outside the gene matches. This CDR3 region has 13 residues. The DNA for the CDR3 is TGTGCCAGTAGCAGGACAGGGGGCACTGAAGCTTTCTTT. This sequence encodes CASSRTGGTEAFF.

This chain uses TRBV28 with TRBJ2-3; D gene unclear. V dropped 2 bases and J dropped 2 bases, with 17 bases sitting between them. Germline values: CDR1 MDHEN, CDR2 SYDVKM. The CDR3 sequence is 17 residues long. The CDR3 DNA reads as TGTGCCAGCAGTTTAGAGCCTAGAGTAGGTAACACAGATACGCAGTATTTT. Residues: CASSLEPRVGNTDTQYF.

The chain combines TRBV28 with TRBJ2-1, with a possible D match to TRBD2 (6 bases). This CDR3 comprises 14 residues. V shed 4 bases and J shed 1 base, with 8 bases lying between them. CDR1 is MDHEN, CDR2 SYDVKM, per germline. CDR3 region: CASSSGGSYNEQFF. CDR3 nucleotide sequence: TGTGCCAGCAGTTCTGGAGGGTCCTACAATGAGCAGTTCTTC.

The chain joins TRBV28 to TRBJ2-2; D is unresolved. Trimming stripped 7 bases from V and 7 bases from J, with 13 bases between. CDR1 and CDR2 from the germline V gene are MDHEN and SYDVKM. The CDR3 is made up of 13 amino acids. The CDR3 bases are TGTGCCAGCACCCTAACAGACGGCGGGGAGCTGTTTTTT. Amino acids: CASTLTDGGELFF.

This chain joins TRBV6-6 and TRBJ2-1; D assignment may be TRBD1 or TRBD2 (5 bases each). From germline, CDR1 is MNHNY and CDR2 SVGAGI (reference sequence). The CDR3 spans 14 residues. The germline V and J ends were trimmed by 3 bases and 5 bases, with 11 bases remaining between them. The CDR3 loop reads CASSYWGRDNEQFF. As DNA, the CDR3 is TGTGCCAGCAGTTATTGGGGGAGAGACAATGAGCAGTTCTTC.

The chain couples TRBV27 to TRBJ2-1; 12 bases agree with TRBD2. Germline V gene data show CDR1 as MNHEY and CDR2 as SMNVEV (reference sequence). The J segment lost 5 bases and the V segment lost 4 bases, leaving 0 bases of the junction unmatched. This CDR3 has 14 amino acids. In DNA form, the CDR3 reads TGTGCCAGCAGTTGGACTAGCGGGAACAATGAGCAGTTCTTC. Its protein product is CASSWTSGNNEQFF.

The CDR3 DNA follows: TGTGCCAGCAGCTTAGTACTAGCGGGAGGATTGTACGAGCAGTACTTC. Its translation: CASSLVLAGGLYEQYF. The genes are TRBV7-8 and TRBJ2-7; 12 positions agree with TRBD2. The CDR3 has 16 amino acids. J was trimmed by 4 bases and V by 1 base; bases with no gene match: 5. Germline lookup yields CDR1 SGHVS and CDR2 FQNEAQ.

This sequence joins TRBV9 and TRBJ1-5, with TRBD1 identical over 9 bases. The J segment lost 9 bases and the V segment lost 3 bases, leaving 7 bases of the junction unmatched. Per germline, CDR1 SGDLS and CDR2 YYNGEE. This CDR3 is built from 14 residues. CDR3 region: CASSATGGPWPQHF. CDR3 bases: TGTGCCAGCAGCGCAACAGGGGGCCCATGGCCCCAGCATTTT.

Here the CDR3 reads CASSLLDRAEQYF. Written as DNA, the CDR3 is TGTGCCAGCAGCCTTTTAGACAGGGCCGAGCAGTACTTC. The chain recombines TRBV7-2 with TRBJ2-7; 7 bases align to TRBD1. The CDR3 consists of 13 residues. J lost 6 bases, V lost 5 bases, and 7 bases had no gene match. Germline CDR1 is SGHTA and CDR2 is FQGNSA.

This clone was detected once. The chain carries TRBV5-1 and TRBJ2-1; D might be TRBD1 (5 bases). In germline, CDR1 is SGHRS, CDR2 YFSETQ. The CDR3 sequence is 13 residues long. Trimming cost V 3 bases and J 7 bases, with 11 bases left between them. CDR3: CASSSGIGNEQFF. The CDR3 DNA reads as TGCGCCAGCAGCTCAGGGATAGGGAATGAGCAGTTCTTC.

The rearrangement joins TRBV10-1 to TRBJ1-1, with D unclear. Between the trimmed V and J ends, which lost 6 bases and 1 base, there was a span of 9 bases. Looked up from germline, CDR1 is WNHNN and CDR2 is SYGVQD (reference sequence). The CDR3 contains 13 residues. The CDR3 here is CASRISKNTEAFF. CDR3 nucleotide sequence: TGCGCCAGCAGAATATCCAAGAACACTGAAGCTTTCTTT.

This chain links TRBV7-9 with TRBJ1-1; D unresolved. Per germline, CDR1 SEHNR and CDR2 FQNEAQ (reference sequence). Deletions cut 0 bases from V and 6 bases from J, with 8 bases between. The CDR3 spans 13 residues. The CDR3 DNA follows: TGTGCCAGCAGCTTAGCAGGGTTCCCTGAAGCTTTCTTT. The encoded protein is CASSLAGFPEAFF. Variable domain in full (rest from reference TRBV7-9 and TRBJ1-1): DTGVSQNPRHKITKRGQNVTFRCDPISEHNRLYWYRQTLGQGPEFLTYFQNEAQLEKSRLLSDRFSAERPKGSFSTLEIQRTEQGDSAMYLCASSLAGFPEAFFGQGTRLTVV.